The subject of this entry is one T cell receptor beta chain. The data are from a study of T cell changes during pregnancy in multiple sclerosis. Germline lookup yields CDR1 LNHDA and CDR2 SQIVND (reference sequence). V lost 3 bases and J lost 0; bases outside the gene matches: 7. The CDR3 consists of 18 residues. Assay used: immunoSEQ multiplex PCR; TCRdb lists only in-frame clones, some missing. The data contain tens of thousands of clones, approximately 91% of them singletons. This TCR derives from a female donor in good health, enrolled as a control in a pregnancy study. The sequences come from peripheral blood, collected in the second trimester of pregnancy. The V gene is TRBV19, the J gene TRBJ2-3; TRBD2 aligns across 12 bases. CDR3 amino acids: CASSISSGGAGSTDTQYF. CDR3 DNA: TGTGCCAGTAGTATCTCTAGCGGGGGGGCCGGGAGCACAGATACGCAGTATTTT. The variable domain in full, completed from reference TRBV19 and TRBJ2-3, reads DGGITQSPKYLFRKEGQNVTLSCEQNLNHDAMYWYRQDPGQGLRLIYYSQIVNDFQKGDIAEGYSVSREKKESFPLTVTSAQKNPTAFYLCASSISSGGAGSTDTQYFGPGTRLTVL.